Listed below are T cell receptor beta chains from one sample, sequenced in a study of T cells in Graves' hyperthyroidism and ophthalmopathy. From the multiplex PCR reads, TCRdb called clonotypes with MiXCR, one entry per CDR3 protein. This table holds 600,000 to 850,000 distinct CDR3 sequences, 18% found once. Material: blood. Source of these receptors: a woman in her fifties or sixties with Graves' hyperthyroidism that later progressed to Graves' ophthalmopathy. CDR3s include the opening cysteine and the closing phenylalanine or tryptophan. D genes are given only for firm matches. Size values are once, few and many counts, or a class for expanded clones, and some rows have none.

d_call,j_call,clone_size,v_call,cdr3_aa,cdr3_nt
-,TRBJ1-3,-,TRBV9,CASSVQQGGPTIYF,TGTGCCAGCAGCGTTCAACAGGGTGGGCCCACCATATATTTT
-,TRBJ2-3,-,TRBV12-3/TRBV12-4,CASRPRSGATGTQYF,TGTGCCAGCAGGCCTCGATCGGGGGCCACAGGTACGCAGTATTTT
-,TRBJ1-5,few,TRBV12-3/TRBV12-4,CASRPNSSNQPQHF,TGTGCCAGCAGACCTAATAGTAGCAATCAGCCCCAGCATTTT
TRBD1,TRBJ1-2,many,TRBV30,CAWSQGDGYGYTF,TGTGCCTGGAGTCAGGGGGATGGGTATGGCTACACCTTC
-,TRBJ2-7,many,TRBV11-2,CASSLDRSGIPHLDEQYF,TGTGCCAGCAGCTTAGATCGTTCGGGAATCCCTCATCTGGACGAGCAGTACTTC
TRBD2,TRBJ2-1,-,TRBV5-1,CASSLESGGGALEQFF,TGCGCCAGCAGCTTGGAGTCGGGCGGGGGGGCCCTTGAGCAGTTCTTC
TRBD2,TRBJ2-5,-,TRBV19,CASSTSPGGETQYF,TGTGCCAGTAGTACCTCACCGGGGGGGGAGACCCAGTACTTC
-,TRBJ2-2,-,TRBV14,CASSMGINTGELFF,TGTGCCAGCAGCATGGGGATAAACACCGGGGAGCTGTTTTTT
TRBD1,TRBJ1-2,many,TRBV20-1,CSARDREDGYTF,TGCAGTGCTAGGGACAGGGAGGATGGCTACACCTTC
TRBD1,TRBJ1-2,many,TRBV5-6,CASSGYTPGGAGYGYTF,TGTGCCAGCAGCGGATATACGCCAGGGGGCGCTGGCTATGGCTACACCTTC
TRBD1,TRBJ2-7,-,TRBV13,CASSLMWPSGKSGTGSYEQYF,TGTGCCAGCAGCTTAATGTGGCCCAGCGGTAAATCCGGGACAGGATCCTACGAGCAGTACTTC
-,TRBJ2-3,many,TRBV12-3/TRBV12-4,CASSLSGRQLGTDTQYF,TGTGCCAGCAGTTTATCAGGTCGCCAACTCGGCACAGATACGCAGTATTTT
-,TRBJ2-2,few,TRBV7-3,CASRRTSNTGELFF,TGTGCCAGCAGACGGACCTCGAACACCGGGGAGCTGTTTTTT
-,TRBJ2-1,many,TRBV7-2,CASTRPTSSYNEQFF,TGTGCCAGCACCCGGCCAACTAGCAGCTACAATGAGCAGTTCTTC
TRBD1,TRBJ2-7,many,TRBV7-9,CASSPGDRGRGEQYF,TGTGCCAGCAGCCCAGGCGACAGGGGGCGCGGCGAGCAGTACTTC
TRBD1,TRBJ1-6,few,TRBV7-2,CASSLGGSGRGNSPLHF,TGTGCCAGCAGCTTGGGCGGATCGGGCAGGGGGAATTCACCCCTCCACTTT
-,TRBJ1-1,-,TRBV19,CASSIIRSAGASTEAFF,TGTGCCAGTAGTATAATTAGGTCGGCGGGGGCGAGCACTGAAGCTTTCTTT
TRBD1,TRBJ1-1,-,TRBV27,CASSRTGEAFF,TGTGCCAGCAGTAGGACAGGTGAAGCTTTCTTT
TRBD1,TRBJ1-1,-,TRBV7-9,CASSFGTGPVLPEAFF,TGTGCCAGCAGCTTCGGGACAGGGCCTGTTTTGCCTGAAGCTTTCTTT
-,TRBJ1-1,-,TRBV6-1,CASSVSRGRGVNTEAFF,TGTGCCAGCAGTGTCTCGCGAGGGAGGGGGGTGAACACTGAAGCTTTCTTT
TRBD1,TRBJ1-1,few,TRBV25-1,CASSERDRGPEAFF,TGTGCCAGCAGTGAAAGGGACAGGGGTCCTGAAGCTTTCTTT
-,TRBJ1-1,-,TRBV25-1,CVSSESRHTEAFF,TGTGTCAGCAGTGAATCCCGCCACACTGAAGCTTTCTTT